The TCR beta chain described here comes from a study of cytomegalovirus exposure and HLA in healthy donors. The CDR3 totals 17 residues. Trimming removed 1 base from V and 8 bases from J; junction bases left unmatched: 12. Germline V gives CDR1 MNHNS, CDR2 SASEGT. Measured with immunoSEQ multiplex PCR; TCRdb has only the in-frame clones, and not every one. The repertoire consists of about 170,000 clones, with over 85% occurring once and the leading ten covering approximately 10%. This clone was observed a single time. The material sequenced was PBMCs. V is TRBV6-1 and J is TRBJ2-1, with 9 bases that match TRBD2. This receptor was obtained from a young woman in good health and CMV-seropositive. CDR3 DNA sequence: TGTGCCAGCAGTGAAGTAAGAGGGAGTAGCGGGAGCTATGAGCAGTTCTTC. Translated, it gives CASSEVRGSSGSYEQFF.